The subject of this entry is one T cell receptor (beta chain). Its recognized antigen is unknown. Per-nucleotide qualities are absent, and no much larger clonotype sits a single base away. The sample belongs to a study of blood T cell repertoires in COVID-19 (dated by TCRdb to about 2020). As for the study more broadly: Collaborator samples came from the United States, Italy and Spain and covered acute and convalescent phases of COVID-19. The material from the prospective study consisted of cDNA or gDNA derived from T cells, B-cell-depleted T cells, or PBMCs. The dataset comprised deeply sampled blood TCRbeta repertoires from subjects exposed to, actively infected with, or recovered from COVID-19. The repertoires were made available in a free public database intended to serve as a resource for research on the immune response to SARS-CoV-2. The samples were drawn from the first 160 participants of the ongoing ImmuneRACE study and from 1,254 subjects provided by 6 global collaborators. Sample metadata almost always included a de-identified subject ID, COVID-19 status, age in years and sex. Where HLA class I and class II types were available, the types were taken from metadata supplied by the sample provider, not from assay-based typing. Study-wide findings and limitations: The quantity of clinical and demographic metadata differed by source and by participant and was supplied without curation.

The collaborating institutions used their own protocols to collect whole blood in K2EDTA tubes. For TCRbeta analysis, collaborators shipped samples in one of three forms: frozen whole blood, isolated PBMCs, or DNA extracted from either of those sample types. The immunoSEQ Assay, a bias-controlled multiplex PCR, was used to amplify TCRbeta CDR3 regions from genomic DNA. The original methods were these. The number of nucleated cells in each sample was estimated from the amplification of reference gene primers within the assay. Sequence reads were collapsed and filtered to measure the absolute abundance of every unique TCRbeta CDR3 rearrangement. For each sample, productive Simpson clonality was calculated as the square root of Simpson's diversity index across productive rearrangements. Imported from immuneACCESS, the table was reduced by TCRdb to in-frame sequences with V and J called. These copies leave out some clones; in studies compared against another copy, an unresolved V gene accounts for under half, and the cause of the remainder is not known. V, J and clone size were drawn from that table, and D and trimming were deduced from the DNA. The sample table holds some 260,000 clones, of which about 68% were seen once. About 3.5% of the sample is held by the ten biggest clonotypes.

V loses 4 bases of germline sequence and J loses 6 bases, and the interval between the two ends is 18 bases. Spanning cysteine to phenylalanine, the CDR3 consists of 15 amino acids. CDR3 DNA only is kept here, 45 bases in frame from base 1. CDR1 and CDR2 were assigned from the germline V gene as SNHLY and FYNNEI. The receptor was isolated from an elderly woman with acute or convalescent COVID-19. What was sequenced was peripheral blood. Recombination connected TRBV2 to TRBJ1-2; confidence is insufficient to name the D gene. For the CDR3, the sequence is CASSAQQRLSDGYTF. The DNA is as follows: TGTGCCAGCAGTGCGCAGCAGAGGCTATCGGATGGCTACACCTTC.